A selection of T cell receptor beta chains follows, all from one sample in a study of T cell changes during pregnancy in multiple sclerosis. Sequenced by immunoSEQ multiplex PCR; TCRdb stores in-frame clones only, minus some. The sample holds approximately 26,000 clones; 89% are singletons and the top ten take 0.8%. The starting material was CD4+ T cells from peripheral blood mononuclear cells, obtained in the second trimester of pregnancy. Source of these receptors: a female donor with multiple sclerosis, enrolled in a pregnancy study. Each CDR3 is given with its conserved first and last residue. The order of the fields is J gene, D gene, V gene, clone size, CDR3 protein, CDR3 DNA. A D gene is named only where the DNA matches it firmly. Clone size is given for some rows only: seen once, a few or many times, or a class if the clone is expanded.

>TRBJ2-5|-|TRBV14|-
CASSLRDLQETQYF
TGTGCCAGCAGCCTCAGGGATTTACAAGAGACCCAGTACTTC
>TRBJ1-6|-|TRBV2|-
CASSEGPVGGPLHF
TGTGCCAGCAGTGAAGGTCCGGTAGGAGGACCCCTCCACTTT
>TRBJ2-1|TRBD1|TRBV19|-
CASSIVNRGDEQFF
TGTGCCAGTAGTATAGTCAACAGGGGCGATGAGCAGTTCTTC
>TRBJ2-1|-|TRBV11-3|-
CASSESSGLSYNEQFF
TGTGCCAGCAGCGAAAGCAGCGGTCTTTCCTACAATGAGCAGTTCTTC
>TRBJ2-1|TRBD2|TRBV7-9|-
CASSRGLATNEQFF
TGTGCCAGCAGCCGCGGACTAGCCACCAATGAGCAGTTCTTC
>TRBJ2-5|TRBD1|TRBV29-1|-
CSVEARQGRETQYF
TGCAGCGTTGAAGCCAGACAGGGCCGGGAGACCCAGTACTTC
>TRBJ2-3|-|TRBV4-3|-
CASSQRRYSTDTQYF
TGCGCCAGCAGCCAGCGGCGATACAGCACAGATACGCAGTATTTT
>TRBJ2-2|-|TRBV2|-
CASSETGVTGELFF
TGTGCCAGCAGTGAAACGGGGGTCACCGGGGAGCTGTTTTTT
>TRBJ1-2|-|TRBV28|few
CASSLNRQALRPGYTF
TGTGCCAGCAGTTTAAACCGGCAGGCCCTTCGTCCTGGCTACACCTTC
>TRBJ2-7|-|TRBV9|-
CASSVGWRADYEQYF
TGTGCCAGCAGCGTAGGGTGGCGGGCCGACTACGAGCAGTACTTC
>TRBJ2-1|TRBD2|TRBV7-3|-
CASSLYGGAGNEQFF
TGTGCCAGCAGCTTATACGGGGGGGCGGGCAATGAGCAGTTCTTC
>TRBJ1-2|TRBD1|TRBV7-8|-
CASSVSRGVDYGYTF
TGTGCCAGCAGCGTTAGCAGGGGGGTGGACTATGGCTACACCTTC
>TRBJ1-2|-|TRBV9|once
CASSVDGVGPQAIGYTF
TGTGCCAGCAGCGTAGATGGAGTAGGGCCACAGGCGATCGGCTACACCTTC
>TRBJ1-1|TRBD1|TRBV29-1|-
CSGTGTGVEAFF
TGCAGCGGGACCGGGACAGGGGTTGAAGCTTTCTTT
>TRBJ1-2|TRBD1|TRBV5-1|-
CASSGGRDRAVQHYGYTF
TGCGCCAGCAGCGGGGGCCGGGACAGGGCGGTACAACACTATGGCTACACCTTC
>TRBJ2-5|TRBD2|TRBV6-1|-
CASRLAGGPETQYF
TGTGCCAGCAGACTAGCGGGGGGGCCAGAGACCCAGTACTTC
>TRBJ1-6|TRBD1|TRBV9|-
CASSPNHSGGSYNSPLHF
TGTGCCAGCAGCCCAAACCATTCAGGGGGCTCCTATAATTCACCCCTCCACTTT
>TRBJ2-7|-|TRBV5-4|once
CASSLLSYEQYF
TGTGCCAGCAGCTTGTTATCCTACGAGCAGTACTTC
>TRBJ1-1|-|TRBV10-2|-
CASRGIRDTEAFF
TGCGCCAGCAGAGGTATCCGGGACACTGAAGCTTTCTTT
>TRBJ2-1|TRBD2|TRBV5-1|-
CASNSGGYSYNEQFF
TGCGCCAGCAATAGCGGGGGCTACTCCTACAATGAGCAGTTCTTC
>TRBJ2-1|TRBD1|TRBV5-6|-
CASSFETGGFNEQFF
TGTGCCAGCAGTTTCGAGACAGGGGGCTTCAATGAGCAGTTCTTC
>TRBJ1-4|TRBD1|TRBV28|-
CASSLWAGGDEKLFF
TGTGCCAGCAGTTTATGGGCAGGGGGTGATGAAAAACTGTTTTTT
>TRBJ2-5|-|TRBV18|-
CASSQQYQETQYF
TGTGCCAGCTCCCAACAGTACCAAGAGACCCAGTACTTC
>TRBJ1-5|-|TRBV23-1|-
CASSQTESNQPQHF
TGCGCCAGCAGTCAGACAGAAAGCAATCAGCCCCAGCATTTT
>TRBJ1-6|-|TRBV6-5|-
CASSYSGGASPLHF
TGTGCCAGCAGTTACTCAGGCGGGGCTTCACCCCTCCACTTT
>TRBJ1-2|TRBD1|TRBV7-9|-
CASSRPGQGNYGYTF
TGTGCCAGCAGCCGTCCGGGACAGGGAAATTATGGCTACACCTTC
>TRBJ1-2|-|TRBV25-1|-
CASSEYIRDGGYTF
TGTGCCAGCAGTGAATATATTCGGGATGGAGGCTACACCTTC
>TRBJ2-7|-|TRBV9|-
CASSVAGSPGYEQYF
TGTGCCAGCAGCGTAGCTGGGTCTCCCGGGTACGAGCAGTACTTC
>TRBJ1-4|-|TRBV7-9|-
CASSPDGGSEKLFF
TGTGCCAGCAGTCCCGACGGGGGTAGTGAAAAACTGTTTTTT
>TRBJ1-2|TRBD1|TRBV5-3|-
CARSSPGTGGDYGYTF
TGTGCCAGAAGCTCTCCCGGGACAGGGGGAGACTATGGCTACACCTTC
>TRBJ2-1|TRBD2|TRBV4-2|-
CASSQGASGGYNEQFF
TGTGCCAGCAGCCAAGGGGCTAGCGGGGGGTACAATGAGCAGTTCTTC
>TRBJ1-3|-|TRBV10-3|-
CAIRAGGSGNIIYF
TGTGCCATCAGGGCCGGGGGGTCTGGAAACATCATATATTTT
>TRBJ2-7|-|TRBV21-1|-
CASSKVEAGDYEQYF
TGTGCCAGCAGCAAAGTGGAAGCGGGGGACTACGAGCAGTACTTC
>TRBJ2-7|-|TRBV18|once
CASSLDSYEQYF
TGTGCCAGCTCACTAGACAGCTACGAGCAGTACTTC
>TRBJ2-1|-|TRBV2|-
CASSYISRGGEQFF
TGTGCCAGCAGCTATATTTCCCGTGGCGGTGAGCAGTTCTTC
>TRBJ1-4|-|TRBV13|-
CASWIRGSTNEKLFF
TGTGCCAGCTGGATTAGGGGCTCAACTAATGAAAAACTGTTTTTT
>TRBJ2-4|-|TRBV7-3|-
CASSLRGGQGIQYF
TGTGCCAGCAGCTTAAGGGGGGGCCAGGGCATTCAGTACTTC
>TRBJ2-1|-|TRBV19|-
CASSPEGLWYNEQFF
TGTGCCAGTAGCCCAGAGGGCCTTTGGTACAATGAGCAGTTCTTC
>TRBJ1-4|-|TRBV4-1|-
CASSQQQARTEKLFF
TGCGCCAGCAGCCAACAACAGGCCCGGACGGAAAAACTGTTTTTT
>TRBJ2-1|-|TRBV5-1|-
CASSLLGSSSYNEQFF
TGCGCCAGCAGCTTGCTTGGCAGTTCATCCTACAATGAGCAGTTCTTC
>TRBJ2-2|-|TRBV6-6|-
CASSYVSGRTGELFF
TGTGCCAGCAGTTACGTATCAGGGCGCACCGGGGAGCTGTTTTTT
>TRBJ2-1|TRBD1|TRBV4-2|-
CASSRPSGQGGTNEQFF
TGTGCCAGTAGCCGCCCATCGGGACAGGGTGGGACGAATGAGCAGTTCTTC
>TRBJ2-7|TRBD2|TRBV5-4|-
CASSHRAGVKVREQYF
TGTGCCAGCAGCCACCGAGCGGGGGTGAAAGTACGCGAGCAGTACTTC
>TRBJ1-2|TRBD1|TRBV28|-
CASSFRGFDRVRYGYTF
TGTGCCAGCAGTTTTAGGGGTTTTGACAGGGTCCGCTATGGCTACACCTTC
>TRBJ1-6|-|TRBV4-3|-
CASSHHHRERNSPLHF
TGCGCCAGCAGCCACCACCACAGGGAACGAAACTCACCCCTCCACTTT
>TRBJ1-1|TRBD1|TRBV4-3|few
CASSQGTGGEAFF
TGCGCCAGCAGCCAGGGGACAGGGGGAGAAGCTTTCTTT
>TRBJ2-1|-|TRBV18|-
CASSPQGSEQFF
TGTGCCAGCTCGCCTCAGGGAAGTGAGCAGTTCTTC
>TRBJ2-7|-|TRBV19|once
CASSIDPTHSYEQYF
TGTGCCAGTAGTATAGATCCCACACACTCCTACGAGCAGTACTTC
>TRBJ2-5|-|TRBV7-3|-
CASSLGHQETQYF
TGTGCCAGCAGCTTGGGCCACCAAGAGACCCAGTACTTC
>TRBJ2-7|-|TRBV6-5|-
CASSYSGSVGLEEQYF
TGTGCCAGCAGTTACTCGGGGAGCGTTGGTTTAGAGGAGCAGTACTTC
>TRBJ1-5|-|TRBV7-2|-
CASSNDRILYQPQHF
TGTGCCAGCAGCAACGACAGGATACTCTACCAGCCCCAGCATTTT
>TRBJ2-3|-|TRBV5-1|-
CASSSQWGGTDTQYF
TGCGCCAGCAGCTCGCAGTGGGGGGGCACAGATACGCAGTATTTT
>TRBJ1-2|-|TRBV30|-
CAWSVHRYYGYTF
TGTGCCTGGAGTGTACACAGATACTATGGCTACACCTTC
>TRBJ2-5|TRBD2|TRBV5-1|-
CASSFGTVAGLQETQYF
TGCGCCAGCAGCTTTGGTACGGTAGCGGGACTCCAAGAGACCCAGTACTTC
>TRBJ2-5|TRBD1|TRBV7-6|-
CASSIRTGGYQETQYF
TGTGCCAGCAGCATCAGGACAGGGGGATATCAAGAGACCCAGTACTTC
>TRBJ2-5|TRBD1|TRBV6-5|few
CASSRHGTGQETQYF
TGTGCCAGCAGCCGACATGGGACAGGCCAAGAGACCCAGTACTTC
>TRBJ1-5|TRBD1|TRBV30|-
CAWSPTRGLQRGSNQPQHF
TGTGCCTGGAGCCCAACTAGGGGGCTACAACGGGGCAGCAATCAGCCCCAGCATTTT